These T cell receptor beta chains were read from a single sample in a study of CD8 T cells in ankylosing spondylitis. Each CDR3 protein is one row after TCRdb ran MiXCR on the 5' RACE reads. The repertoire includes more than 250,000 distinct CDR3 sequences, approximately 8% of them detected once, and 13% to 15% sits in the top ten. The sequenced sample consisted of blood, either unsorted or a sorted T cell fraction (not recorded which). Every receptor here comes from a male donor with ankylosing spondylitis. Both conserved end residues are part of each CDR3. A D gene is named only where the DNA matches it firmly. Some rows have no size entry. The others give once, few or many, or a class for an expanded clone.

v_call	d_call	j_call	clone_size	cdr3_nt	cdr3_aa
TRBV20-1	.	TRBJ1-4	few	TGCAGTGCCCCGAACAGAGGCGGAGATGAAAAACTGTTTTTT	CSAPNRGGDEKLFF
TRBV7-3	.	TRBJ2-2	few	TGTGCCAGCAGCCGACAAGGTGGCCGAGGGGAGCTGTTTTTT	CASSRQGGRGELFF
TRBV28	.	TRBJ2-7	many	TGTGCCAGCAGAGCTCCCGAGGATTACGAGCAGTACTTC	CASRAPEDYEQYF
TRBV6-1	.	TRBJ2-5	.	TGTGCCAGCAGTCGGGGACCGAGGCAAGAGACCCAGTACTTC	CASSRGPRQETQYF
TRBV20-1	.	TRBJ2-5	few	TGCAGTGCTAGGATTGAAGAGACCCAGTACTTC	CSARIEETQYF
TRBV5-1	TRBD2	TRBJ2-1	many	TGCGCCAGCAGCCCCGTGACTAGCGGGAGTTTTGAGCAGTTCTTC	CASSPVTSGSFEQFF
TRBV20-1	.	TRBJ2-7	many	TGCAGTGCTAGAGGTGGGAAGGACTACGAGCAGTACTTC	CSARGGKDYEQYF
TRBV27	.	TRBJ1-1	many	TGTGCCAGCAGTCCAGGACCGACTGAAGCTTTCTTT	CASSPGPTEAFF
TRBV27	TRBD1	TRBJ2-7	few	TGTGCCAGCAGTTTAAGACAGGGGCACTACGAGCAGTACTTC	CASSLRQGHYEQYF
TRBV6-5	TRBD1	TRBJ2-3	few	TGTGCCAGCAGTTCCGGGACAGGGGGCTTCTTCGGAGATACGCAGTATTTT	CASSSGTGGFFGDTQYF
TRBV4-1	TRBD1	TRBJ2-1	.	TGCGCCAGCAGCCAAGATCGGACAGGGCTGGGGTACAATGAGCAGTTCTTC	CASSQDRTGLGYNEQFF
TRBV5-1	.	TRBJ1-1	.	TGCGCCAGCAGCTTGCTGCAGGGCTCCCATAACACTGAAGCTTTCTTT	CASSLLQGSHNTEAFF
TRBV15	TRBD2	TRBJ2-1	.	TGTGCCACCAGCATCACATTGGGACTAGCGGGAGAACTTGAGCAGTTCTTC	CATSITLGLAGELEQFF
TRBV27	TRBD1	TRBJ1-2	few	TGTGCCAGCAGTTCCGTAAGAGCGGACAGGAGAGAGGGTGGCTACACCTTC	CASSSVRADRREGGYTF
TRBV11-3	.	TRBJ2-1	.	TGTGCCAGCAGCCACACCGAACGGCGGAAGTTCTTC	CASSHTERRKFF
TRBV5-1	TRBD2	TRBJ2-1	many	TGCGCCAGCAGGAGACTAGCGGGCACCTCCTACAATGAGCAGTTCTTC	CASRRLAGTSYNEQFF
TRBV12-3/TRBV12-4	.	TRBJ2-5	.	TGTGCCAGCAGCCCGATGGCCAGGGGAGAGACCCAGTACTTC	CASSPMARGETQYF
TRBV12-3/TRBV12-4	TRBD2	TRBJ2-2	few	TGTGCCAGCAGCCCCGTCAGCGGGAGATCCCAGGGCGGGGAGCTGTTTTTT	CASSPVSGRSQGGELFF
TRBV4-3	.	TRBJ2-7	.	TGCGCCAGCAGCCTGGGAGGTTGGGGAAACGAGCAGTACTTC	CASSLGGWGNEQYF
TRBV20-1	TRBD1	TRBJ1-2	few	TGCAGTGCCCCAGGGTTGGGACAGGGGTTATATGGCTACACCTTC	CSAPGLGQGLYGYTF